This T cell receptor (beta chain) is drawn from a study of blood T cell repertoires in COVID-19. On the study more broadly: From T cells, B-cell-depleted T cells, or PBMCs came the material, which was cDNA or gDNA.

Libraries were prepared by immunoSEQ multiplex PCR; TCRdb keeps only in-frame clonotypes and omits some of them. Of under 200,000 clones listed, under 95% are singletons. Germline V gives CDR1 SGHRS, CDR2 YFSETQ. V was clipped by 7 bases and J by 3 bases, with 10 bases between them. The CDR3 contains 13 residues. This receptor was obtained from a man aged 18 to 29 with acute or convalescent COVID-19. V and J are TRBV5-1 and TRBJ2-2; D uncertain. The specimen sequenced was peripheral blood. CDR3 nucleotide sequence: TGCGCCAGCGCTAACGGAGACACCGGGGAGCTGTTTTTT. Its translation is CASANGDTGELFF. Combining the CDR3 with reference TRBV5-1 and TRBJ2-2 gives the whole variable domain KAGVTQTPRYLIKTRGQQVTLSCSPISGHRSVSWYQQTPGQGLQFLFEYFSETQRNKGNFPGRFSGRQFSNSRSEMNVSTLELGDSALYLCASANGDTGELFFGEGSRLTVL.